These 20 T cell receptor beta chains originate from one sample sequenced in a study of patients and donors after allogeneic stem cell transplantation (TCRdb year 2020). The library was prepared using RT-PCR. Sequenced on a NextSeq 550. TCRdb trimmed the raw reads at Q25, called clones with MiXCR and kept productive beta chains. Rows with one shared CDR3 protein collapse into an entry with the most common genes and DNA. The table for this sample lists about 74,000 distinct CDR3 sequences; 26% of them were counted only once. Around a quarter of the sample rests with the top ten. Material for sequencing was blood, either unsorted or a sorted T cell fraction (not recorded which). These receptors all stem from a human donor who was either an allogeneic HSCT recipient or a stem cell or donor lymphocyte infusion donor (not recorded which). It is not recorded whose cells these are; they may come from a transplant donor.

This rearrangement joins TRBV19 to TRBJ2-3, with 7 bases matching TRBD1. The CDR3 is 14 amino acids. CDR1 is LNHDA, CDR2 SQIVND, per germline (reference sequence). After removal of 7 bases from V and 6 bases from J, the junction contained 10 bases not matched to a gene. CDR3 sequence (DNA): TGTGCCAGTACCTCGGGACAGATCCCGGATACGCAGTATTTT. Translating it yields CASTSGQIPDTQYF.

This sequence joins TRBV7-2 and TRBJ2-2; D gene unclear. The V end was cut by 1 base, the J end by 7 bases, with 10 bases between. Germline CDR1 SGHTA, CDR2 FQGNSA. The CDR3 has 14 residues. CDR3 loop: CASSLGGPGGELFF. In nucleotides, the CDR3 is TGTGCCAGCAGCTTAGGCGGCCCCGGCGGGGAGCTGTTTTTT.

This clonotype was seen a handful of times. This chain joins TRBV20-1 and TRBJ2-2; 7 bases fit TRBD2. This CDR3 is 15 amino acids long. Looked up from germline, CDR1 is DFQATT and CDR2 is SNEGSKA (reference sequence). With V trimmed by 5 bases and J by 2 bases, 8 bases remained unmatched. The CDR3 protein is CSAGIAGLNTGELFF. The CDR3, as DNA: TGCAGTGCTGGGATAGCGGGTTTAAACACCGGGGAGCTGTTTTTT.

This clonotype was picked up a small number of times. The chain couples TRBV6-2 or TRBV6-3 to TRBJ1-4; TRBD1 might be the D (5 bases). The germline gives CDR1 MNHEY, CDR2 SVGEGT. V lost 7 bases and J 6 bases, leaving 15 bases between the germline ends. The CDR3 has 14 residues. CDR3 in DNA: TGTGCCAGCACGCCAGGGAGGGTTGATGAAAAACTGTTTTTT. It is translated as CASTPGRVDEKLFF.

This clonotype was observed a handful of times. V usage is TRBV12-3 or TRBV12-4 and J usage is TRBJ1-4, with no clear D. Between the trimmed V and J ends, which lost 3 bases and 0 bases, there was a span of 5 bases. The CDR3 totals 14 residues. CDR3 amino acids: CASSFGATNEKLFF. CDR3 coding DNA: TGTGCCAGCAGTTTCGGAGCAACTAATGAAAAACTGTTTTTT.

The CDR3 loop is CSAGGPNSPLHF. Written as DNA, the CDR3 is TGCAGTGCCGGGGGGCCTAATTCACCCCTCCACTTT. The chain has TRBV20-1 and TRBJ1-6; a possible D gene is TRBD1 (6 bases). There are 12 residues in the CDR3. V shed 6 bases and J shed 6 bases, with 9 bases lying between them. Germline lookup yields CDR1 DFQATT and CDR2 SNEGSKA (reference sequence).

CDR3 sequence: CASLGPKETQYF. The CDR3, as DNA: TGCGCCAGCTTGGGGCCCAAAGAGACCCAGTACTTC. The V gene is TRBV5-1, the J gene TRBJ2-5; tentative D call: TRBD1 (5 bases). The CDR3 is 12 amino acids. V lost 7 bases to trimming and J lost 3 bases, with 10 bases between them. Germline CDR1 SGHRS, CDR2 YFSETQ. Complete variable domain (other parts from reference TRBV5-1 and TRBJ2-5): KAGVTQTPRYLIKTRGQQVTLSCSPISGHRSVSWYQQTPGQGLQFLFEYFSETQRNKGNFPGRFSGRQFSNSRSEMNVSTLELGDSALYLCASLGPKETQYFGPGTRLLVL.

This sequence joins TRBV10-3 and TRBJ2-2; D possibly matches TRBD1 or TRBD2 (5 bases each). Germline CDR1 and CDR2: ENHRY and SYGVKD. Trimming removed 4 bases at V and 1 base at J, with 16 bases between. This CDR3 is built from 17 residues. Here the CDR3 DNA reads TGTGCCATCAGTGTGGGGACGCCCATTAAGAACACCGGGGAGCTGTTTTTT. As protein: CAISVGTPIKNTGELFF.

This clonotype occurred many times. The CDR3: CSVTYGPSEAFF. The CDR3 nucleotides read TGCAGCGTAACCTATGGACCGTCTGAAGCTTTCTTT. V is TRBV29-1 and J is TRBJ1-1; D is unclear. CDR3 length: 12 residues. Germline V lookup: CDR1 SQVTM, CDR2 ANQGSEA. Trimming shortened V by 6 bases and J by 6 bases, and 14 bases separated the two germline ends.

J is TRBJ2-3 and V is TRBV2, with D perhaps being TRBD1 or TRBD2 (5 bases each). Germline loops: CDR1 SNHLY, CDR2 FYNNEI. The CDR3 spans 15 residues. V was pared by 6 bases and J by 0 bases, with 13 bases between. CDR3 coding DNA: TGTGCCAGCAGCGCCTCCCGGGACAGCACAGATACGCAGTATTTT. Protein sequence: CASSASRDSTDTQYF.

This chain connects TRBV27 to TRBJ1-5; D perhaps matches TRBD1 (5 bases). Per the germline V gene, CDR1 is MNHEY and CDR2 is SMNVEV (reference sequence). The CDR3 extends over 15 amino acids. With 6 bases removed from V and 6 bases from J, the gap between germline ends came to 18 bases. This chain's CDR3 is CASSPGPTGVQPQHF. CDR3 in DNA: TGTGCCAGCAGCCCGGGACCCACGGGGGTTCAGCCCCAGCATTTT.

This clonotype appeared a few times. The chain carries TRBV5-8 and TRBJ1-4; D is unresolved. The CDR3 sequence is 17 residues long. Per germline, CDR1 SGHTS and CDR2 YDEGEE. V was clipped by 1 base and J by 4 bases, with 17 bases between them. The CDR3 bases are TGTGCCAGCAGCTTGAGGCGGTCGGCAGCCCTTAATGAAAAACTGTTTTTT. Its protein is CASSLRRSAALNEKLFF.

This sequence joins TRBV19 and TRBJ1-5, with TRBD1 matching over 9 bases. Germline V CDR1 and CDR2: LNHDA, SQIVND (reference sequence). The CDR3 loop spans 14 amino acids. With 4 bases clipped from V and 4 bases from J, the junction kept 2 bases outside the gene matches. As DNA, the CDR3 is TGTGCCAGTAGTACGACAGGGGGAAATCAGCCCCAGCATTTT. Protein: CASSTTGGNQPQHF.

This chain connects TRBV6-2 or TRBV6-3 to TRBJ2-7; D perhaps matches TRBD2 (5 bases). V was pared by 8 bases and J by 0 bases, with 11 bases between. The CDR3 length is 13 residues. Germline loops: CDR1 MNHEY, CDR2 SVGEGT. The CDR3 DNA is TGTGCCAGCGATCCCGGGGACTCCTACGAGCAGTACTTC. Residues: CASDPGDSYEQYF.

The genes are TRBV14 and TRBJ2-7, with 8 bases matching TRBD1. Trimming removed 4 bases from V and 2 bases from J; junction bases left unmatched: 7. Germline CDR1 is SGHDN and CDR2 is FVKESK. CDR3 size: 15 residues. CDR3: CASSPPGGRTYEQYF. The CDR3 DNA reads as TGTGCCAGCAGCCCCCCAGGGGGCCGAACCTACGAGCAGTACTTC. Combining the CDR3 with reference TRBV14 and TRBJ2-7 gives the whole variable domain EAGVTQFPSHSVIEKGQTVTLRCDPISGHDNLYWYRRVMGKEIKFLLHFVKESKQDESGMPNNRFLAERTGGTYSTLKVQPAELEDSGVYFCASSPPGGRTYEQYFGPGTRLTVT.

J is TRBJ2-2 and V is TRBV27, with 14 bases lining up with TRBD2. Trimming took 7 bases from V and 5 from J; bases not matched to a gene: 6. Germline lookup yields CDR1 MNHEY and CDR2 SMNVEV (reference sequence). The CDR3 extends over 16 amino acids. CDR3 sequence: CASKGTSGRGTGELFF. For the CDR3, the DNA is TGTGCCAGCAAAGGGACTAGCGGGAGAGGAACCGGGGAGCTGTTTTTT.

In its sample, this clonotype was seen a few times. This rearrangement joins TRBV12-3 or TRBV12-4 to TRBJ1-1; no firm D call. V was clipped by 8 bases and J by 0 bases, with 7 bases between them. This CDR3 has 12 amino acids. The CDR3 sequence: CASSAVNTEAFF. CDR3 DNA sequence: TGTGCCAGCTCTGCGGTGAACACTGAAGCTTTCTTT.

V and J are TRBV14 and TRBJ2-2; no definite D call. Trimming shortened V by 5 bases and J by 5 bases, and 9 bases separated the two germline ends. This CDR3 region has 13 residues. Germline CDR1 SGHDN, CDR2 FVKESK. The CDR3: CASSSHLTGELFF. Written as DNA, the CDR3 is TGTGCCAGCAGCTCGCATCTTACCGGGGAGCTGTTTTTT.

The chain carries TRBV5-6 and TRBJ2-7; no firm D call. The V end was cut by 1 base, the J end by 2 bases, with 7 bases between. Germline CDR1 SGHDT, CDR2 YYEEEE. The CDR3 sequence is 13 residues long. CDR3 in DNA: TGTGCCAGCAGCTTGTGGAGTACCTACGAGCAGTACTTC. Translating gives CASSLWSTYEQYF.

This clonotype has only a few counts. The V and J genes are TRBV6-5 and TRBJ1-6, with TRBD1 matching over 7 bases. From germline, CDR1 is MNHEY and CDR2 SVGAGI. This CDR3 contains 15 residues. J gave up 9 bases and V 8 bases, and 13 bases lay outside the gene matches. CDR3 sequence: CASRSGTGEGSPLHF. CDR3 bases: TGTGCCAGCCGAAGTGGAACAGGGGAGGGTTCACCCCTCCACTTT.